This T cell receptor beta chain was sequenced in a study of T cell clones after liver transplantation. As for the study in general: Third-party-reactive TCRbeta sequences from pre-transplant mixed lymphocyte reactions served as antigen-independent comparators. Tolerance: complete withdrawal held at least one year, liver enzymes staying within twice normal.

Germline CDR1 and CDR2: SGHTA and FQGNSA. V was trimmed by 8 bases and J by 11 bases, leaving 21 bases between them. This CDR3 comprises 13 residues. This table comes from immunoSEQ multiplex PCR, and its TCRdb copy is limited to in-frame clones, with some not included. Among more than 95,000 clones listed, 84% were seen once. Thawed unstimulated PBMCs were FACS-sorted by CD3, CD4 and CD8 into two populations. General observations from the study: Small, mixed patient groups and varying post-transplant times limit these conclusions.

For this clone: Its antigen is as yet unknown.

This chain links TRBV7-2 with TRBJ1-1; tentative D call: TRBD1 (6 bases). This clonotype was sampled from a human patient who received a liver transplant. Some T cells may trace back to the graft donor. Specimen: CD4+ T cells from blood, collected approximately 50 months after liver transplant. CDR3 sequence (DNA): TGTGCCAGCTCAAATGTGGGGGCCCGGGGGGCTTTCTTT. Translated: CASSNVGARGAFF.